This T cell receptor beta chain was identified in a study of cytomegalovirus exposure and HLA in healthy donors. Study in general: HLA-typed donors were the source of tens of millions of unique TCRs, which an early data release held.

Study-wide findings and caveats: As immune exposure information, only CMV serostatus was available.

The CDR3 covers 15 residues. The germline CDR1 and CDR2 sequences are LGHNA and YSLEER. V gave up 1 base and J gave up 6 bases, with 12 bases separating them. Primers for the PCR totalled 60 Vbeta and 13 Jbeta. Sequenced by immunoSEQ multiplex PCR; TCRdb stores in-frame clones only, minus some. The table shows just over 150,000 clones, with approximately 84% occurring only once. A note on this clone: The target antigen is unknown. The same CDR3 can be traced to other DNA sequences in this sample.

The specimen was PBMCs. The TCR sequence derives from a woman under 30 in good health and CMV-seronegative. This rearrangement joins TRBV4-3 to TRBJ2-2; D gene uncertain. DNA of the CDR3: TGCGCCAGCAGCCAAGGGCTAGATGGATCCGGGGAGCTGTTTTTT. Translated, it gives CASSQGLDGSGELFF.